Following are 27 T cell receptor beta chains from one sample sequenced in a study of CD8 T cells in Susac syndrome. Reverse transcription of about 0.45 to 1 ug RNA was carried out with random hexamers. TCRdb analysed the immunoSEQ multiplex PCR reads with MiXCR anew, one entry per CDR3 protein. The sample has about 140,000 distinct CDR3 sequences; 85% to 95% are singletons. Sample: CD4+ T cells from PBMCs. The receptor source for this set is a human donor with Susac syndrome.

This clonotype appeared a single time. The chain recombines TRBV29-1 with TRBJ1-2; D unclear. Trimming stripped 2 bases from V and 6 bases from J, with 7 bases between. Looked up from germline, CDR1 is SQVTM and CDR2 is ANQGSEA. The CDR3 has 11 residues. The CDR3 region is CSVELGHGYTF. As DNA, the CDR3 is TGCAGCGTTGAATTGGGCCATGGCTACACCTTC. Variable domain in full (rest from reference TRBV29-1 and TRBJ1-2): SAVISQKPSRDICQRGTSLTIQCQVDSQVTMMFWYRQQPGQSLTLIATANQGSEATYESGFVIDKFPISRPNLTFSTLTVSNMSPEDSSIYLCSVELGHGYTFGSGTRLTVV.

V and J are TRBV20-1 and TRBJ1-2; tentative D call: TRBD1 (5 bases). Germline V gene data show CDR1 as DFQATT and CDR2 as SNEGSKA (reference sequence). The CDR3 runs 14 residues. V shed 3 bases and J shed 4 bases, with 15 bases lying between them. The chain's CDR3 is CSARGSGSLYGYTF. Written as DNA, the CDR3 is TGCAGTGCTAGGGGCTCAGGGTCGCTCTATGGCTACACCTTC.

V gene TRBV29-1 combines with J gene TRBJ1-2, with 8 bases lining up with TRBD1. CDR3 length equals 15 residues. J lost 2 bases, V lost 1 base, and 6 bases had no gene match. Germline CDR1 and CDR2: SQVTM and ANQGSEA. The CDR3 nucleotides read TGCAGCGTTGAAGTCCAGGACAGGGACAACTATGGCTACACCTTC. Amino acids: CSVEVQDRDNYGYTF. Combining the CDR3 with reference TRBV29-1 and TRBJ1-2 gives the whole variable domain SAVISQKPSRDICQRGTSLTIQCQVDSQVTMMFWYRQQPGQSLTLIATANQGSEATYESGFVIDKFPISRPNLTFSTLTVSNMSPEDSSIYLCSVEVQDRDNYGYTFGSGTRLTVV.

The chain has TRBV4-1 and TRBJ2-4; a possible D gene is TRBD2 (7 bases). Trimming took 1 base from V and 7 from J, leaving 17 bases between them. Germline V gene lookup returns CDR1 MGHRA and CDR2 YSYEKL. The CDR3 contains 16 residues. The CDR3 DNA sequence: TGCGCCAGCAGCCAAGGTTGGACACAGGGAGGGAACATTCAGTACTTC. Translated: CASSQGWTQGGNIQYF.

The genes are TRBV30 and TRBJ1-2, with D possibly matching TRBD1 (5 bases). V was shortened by 3 bases and J by 4 bases, with 15 bases between the two germline ends. Germline CDR1 GTSNPN, CDR2 SVGIG (reference sequence). The CDR3 contains 14 residues. The chain's CDR3 is CAWSGTGRTYGYTF. As DNA, the CDR3 is TGTGCCTGGAGCGGAACGGGACGGACCTATGGCTACACCTTC.

The chain recombines TRBV30 with TRBJ1-2; D not certain. The CDR3 is made up of 13 amino acids. Trimming took off 3 bases at V and 7 bases at J, with 15 bases between the two ends. CDR1 is GTSNPN and CDR2 is SVGIG in the germline V gene (reference sequence). CDR3 DNA sequence: TGTGCCTGGAGCCCCTTCCCATCGGGTGGCTACACCTTC. It yields the protein CAWSPFPSGGYTF. Looking up the rest from reference TRBV30 and TRBJ1-2 gives the full variable domain: SQTIHQWPATLVQPVGSPLSLECTVEGTSNPNLYWYRQAAGRGLQLLFYSVGIGQISSEVPQNLSASRPQDRQFILSSKKLLLSDSGFYLCAWSPFPSGGYTFGSGTRLTVV.

The chain joins TRBV6-2 or TRBV6-3 to TRBJ2-2; the D gene could be TRBD1 or TRBD2 (6 bases each). The V gene's germline CDR1 is MNHEY and CDR2 SVGEGT. The CDR3 length is 13 residues. Trimming removed 4 bases at V and 6 bases at J, with 9 bases between. The DNA for the CDR3 is TGTGCCAGCAGTTTAGGGGGGTCCGGGGAGCTGTTTTTT. Amino acid sequence: CASSLGGSGELFF.

This clonotype was recorded a few times. This chain connects TRBV11-1 to TRBJ1-2; D not certain. The germline V gene encodes CDR1 SGHAT and CDR2 FQDESV (reference sequence). The CDR3 spans 11 residues. With 8 bases removed from V and 4 bases from J, the gap between germline ends came to 8 bases. The DNA for the CDR3 is TGTGCCAGCGCGGCTACCTATGGCTACACCTTC. Protein sequence: CASAATYGYTF. The full variable domain, with the rest looked up from reference TRBV11-1 and TRBJ1-2, is EAEVAQSPRYKITEKSQAVAFWCDPISGHATLYWYRQILGQGPELLVQFQDESVVDDSQLPKDRFSAERLKGVDSTLKIQPAELGDSAMYLCASAATYGYTFGSGTRLTVV.

The chain is built from TRBV27 and TRBJ2-7; D uncertain. The V gene's germline CDR1 is MNHEY and CDR2 SMNVEV (reference sequence). The CDR3 runs 14 residues. The V end lost 2 bases, the J end lost 3 bases, and 11 bases lay between the germline ends. CDR3 sequence: CASSLRKGIYEQYF. CDR3 coding DNA: TGTGCCAGCAGTTTAAGGAAAGGGATCTACGAGCAGTACTTC.

This sequence joins TRBV5-4 and TRBJ2-7, with D possibly TRBD1 on 6 matching bases. V lost 4 bases to trimming and J lost 1 base, with 18 bases between them. There are 16 residues in the CDR3. Germline CDR1 is SGHNT and CDR2 is YYREEE (reference sequence). CDR3 sequence: CASSPQNDRSSYEQYF. CDR3 coding DNA: TGTGCCAGCAGCCCCCAAAACGACAGGTCATCCTACGAGCAGTACTTC.

The chain couples TRBV12-3 or TRBV12-4 to TRBJ1-5; 10 nucleotides align to TRBD1. Losses at the gene ends were 6 bases for V and 4 bases for J; bases not matched to a gene: 3. This CDR3 spans 14 amino acids. The CDR3 DNA sequence: TGTGCCAGCAGGTGGGGACAGGGGAATCAGCCCCAGCATTTT. As protein: CASRWGQGNQPQHF.

V gene TRBV28 combines with J gene TRBJ2-7; 8 bases agree with TRBD2. CDR3 length: 17 residues. V shed 4 bases, J shed 3 bases, and the junction held 14 bases outside the gene matches. The germline V gene has CDR1 MDHEN and CDR2 SYDVKM. As DNA, the CDR3 is TGTGCCAGCAGTTCCCGAAGCGGACTAGCCGGATACTACGAGCAGTACTTC. Its protein product is CASSSRSGLAGYYEQYF.

V and J are TRBV30 and TRBJ1-1; no firm D call. Deletions cut 3 bases from V and 2 bases from J, with 13 bases between. The germline V gene has CDR1 GTSNPN and CDR2 SVGIG (reference sequence). The CDR3 runs to 14 residues. CDR3 coding DNA: TGTGCCTGGAGCCGTGTTGGGATAAACACTGAAGCTTTCTTT. As protein: CAWSRVGINTEAFF.

The chain combines TRBV30 with TRBJ2-1; tentatively, D is TRBD2 (5 bases). CDR1 and CDR2 (germline): GTSNPN, SVGIG (reference sequence). Trimming took 8 bases from V and 3 from J, leaving 14 bases between them. This CDR3 has 13 amino acids. CDR3 residues: CAQKADYYNEQFF. The CDR3 nucleotides read TGTGCCCAAAAGGCCGACTACTACAATGAGCAGTTCTTC.

The chain employs TRBV15 and TRBJ2-5; TRBD1 aligns across 11 bases. Germline CDR1 LNHNV, CDR2 YYDKDF (reference sequence). The length of the CDR3 is 16 residues. The V segment lost 3 bases and the J segment 5 bases; nucleotides outside the gene matches: 8. The CDR3 DNA reads as TGTGCCACCAGCAGGGCCCGGACAGGGGGCGAGGAGACCCAGTACTTC. This encodes CATSRARTGGEETQYF.

V and J are TRBV13 and TRBJ1-2, with D possibly TRBD1 on 6 matching bases. Germline loops: CDR1 PRHDT, CDR2 FYEKMQ (reference sequence). The CDR3 consists of 14 residues. V gave up 5 bases and J gave up 1 base, with 11 bases separating them. The CDR3, as DNA: TGTGCCAGCAGCGGTACAGGGATTAACTATGGCTACACCTTC. Its translation: CASSGTGINYGYTF.

The chain carries TRBV30 and TRBJ1-1; D gene ambiguous. Germline V gene sequence: CDR1 GTSNPN, CDR2 SVGIG (reference sequence). This CDR3 has 14 residues. V gave up 0 bases and J gave up 1 base, with 9 bases separating them. The CDR3, as DNA: TGTGCCTGGAGTGTACCCCCCTCGAACACTGAAGCTTTCTTT. Translating gives CAWSVPPSNTEAFF.

This rearrangement joins TRBV3-1 to TRBJ1-3; D ambiguous. The CDR3 contains 14 residues. The ends were cut back, 5 bases at V and 0 bases at J, with 8 bases in the middle. The germline gives CDR1 LGHDT, CDR2 YNNKEL (reference sequence). The CDR3 region is CASSKGISGNTIYF. The CDR3 DNA follows: TGTGCCAGCAGCAAAGGGATCTCTGGAAACACCATATATTTT.

The V and J genes are TRBV12-3 or TRBV12-4 and TRBJ1-6; D is unclear. V was trimmed by 6 bases and J by 4 bases, leaving 10 bases between them. The CDR3 contains 14 residues. The CDR3 DNA follows: TGTGCCAGCAGGGCCATTCATTATAATTCACCCCTCCACTTT. Translation gives CASRAIHYNSPLHF.

The chain joins TRBV30 to TRBJ2-2; no reliable D call. The CDR3 has 15 residues. V lost 2 bases, J lost 6 bases, and 16 bases lay in between. Germline CDR1 and CDR2: GTSNPN and SVGIG (reference sequence). CDR3 nucleotide sequence: TGTGCCTGGAGTTTAGGGCTAGGATACCCCGGGGAGCTGTTTTTT. Protein product: CAWSLGLGYPGELFF.

J is TRBJ2-1 and V is TRBV7-9; maybe TRBD1 (5 bases). The CDR3 covers 13 residues. V lost 6 bases, J lost 1 base, and 7 bases lay in between. Germline CDR1 reads SEHNR; CDR2 reads FQNEAQ (reference sequence). Here the CDR3 reads CASRDKSYNEQFF. CDR3 in DNA: TGTGCCAGCAGGGACAAGTCCTACAATGAGCAGTTCTTC.

V usage is TRBV2 and J usage is TRBJ2-3; D remains ambiguous. The germline gives CDR1 SNHLY, CDR2 FYNNEI. With 4 bases removed from V and 5 bases from J, the gap between germline ends came to 10 bases. The CDR3 is 13 amino acids. CDR3 loop: CASSVSGKDTQYF. The CDR3 coding sequence is TGTGCCAGCAGTGTGTCAGGAAAAGATACGCAGTATTTT. The full variable domain, its missing parts supplied by reference TRBV2 and TRBJ2-3, is EPEVTQTPSHQVTQMGQEVILRCVPISNHLYFYWYRQILGQKVEFLVSFYNNEISEKSEIFDDQFSVERPDGSNFTLKIRSTKLEDSAMYFCASSVSGKDTQYFGPGTRLTVL.

J is TRBJ1-1 and V is TRBV4-1; D remains ambiguous. This CDR3 is built from 15 residues. Germline values: CDR1 MGHRA, CDR2 YSYEKL. The V end lost 0 bases, the J end lost 6 bases, and 14 bases lay between the germline ends. CDR3 nucleotide sequence: TGCGCCAGCAGCCAAGATGCCGTGGTTTTCGCTGAAGCTTTCTTT. This gives the protein CASSQDAVVFAEAFF.

The genes are TRBV20-1 and TRBJ2-3, with 8 positions matching TRBD2. V was clipped by 0 bases and J by 4 bases; unmatched bases: 9. CDR3 size: 16 residues. Germline V gene sequence: CDR1 DFQATT, CDR2 SNEGSKA (reference sequence). CDR3 coding DNA: TGCAGTGCTAGAGAACGGGGGGGCGTGACGGCAGATACGCAGTATTTT. Translated, it gives CSARERGGVTADTQYF.

J is TRBJ2-6 and V is TRBV6-1, with D perhaps matching TRBD2 (6 bases). Germline values: CDR1 MNHNS, CDR2 SASEGT. Between the trimmed V and J ends, which lost 6 bases and 1 base, there was a span of 22 bases. CDR3 length: 19 residues. The CDR3 nucleotides are TGTGCCAGCAGCCCCGAGGGACTTCGATCGGGTTCTGGGGCCAACGTCCTGACTTTC. Its protein is CASSPEGLRSGSGANVLTF.

The genes are TRBV3-1 and TRBJ2-4; no firm D call. The CDR3 loop spans 12 amino acids. The V end lost 6 bases, the J end lost 8 bases, and 11 bases lay between the germline ends. Germline CDR1 is LGHDT and CDR2 is YNNKEL (reference sequence). Here the CDR3 reads CASSLSWDIQYF. DNA for the CDR3: TGTGCCAGCAGTCTAAGCTGGGACATTCAGTACTTC.

In its sample, this clonotype was seen once. The rearrangement links TRBV29-1 to TRBJ1-1, with 7 nucleotides matching TRBD1. Germline CDR1 is SQVTM and CDR2 is ANQGSEA. The CDR3 extends over 14 amino acids. V was pared by 7 bases and J by 7 bases, with 15 bases of the junction left unmatched. Written as DNA, the CDR3 is TGCAGCGCTGCCGGGACAGACGATTATGGTGAAGCTTTCTTT. Translation gives CSAAGTDDYGEAFF. Using reference TRBV29-1 and TRBJ1-1 for the parts outside the CDR3, the full variable domain is SAVISQKPSRDICQRGTSLTIQCQVDSQVTMMFWYRQQPGQSLTLIATANQGSEATYESGFVIDKFPISRPNLTFSTLTVSNMSPEDSSIYLCSAAGTDDYGEAFFGQGTRLTVV.